The 26 T cell receptor beta chains listed next were all sequenced from one sample in a study of blood T cell repertoires in COVID-19. TCRdb's copy holds only in-frame clones and misses some; the assay was immunoSEQ multiplex PCR. The repertoire consists of some 100,000 clones, with almost 90% occurring once and the leading ten covering roughly 8.3%. The source material was peripheral blood. These receptors came from a woman in her 70s with acute or convalescent COVID-19.

The V call is TRBV3-1 (or the pseudogene TRBV3-2), the J call TRBJ1-1; D remains unclear. V was pared by 0 bases and J by 0 bases, with 8 bases between. CDR1 and CDR2 from the germline V gene are LGHDT and YNNKEL (reference sequence). CDR3 length: 15 amino acids. CDR3 region: CASSQDPGVNTEAFF. In DNA, the CDR3 is TGTGCCAGCAGCCAAGATCCCGGGGTGAACACTGAAGCTTTCTTT.

The rearrangement joins TRBV28 to TRBJ1-4; D remains ambiguous. Germline loops: CDR1 MDHEN, CDR2 SYDVKM. Deletions cut 1 base from V and 8 bases from J, with 11 bases between. This CDR3 comprises 14 residues. CDR3 sequence (DNA): TGTGCCAGCAGTTTATTCAGGTTAGGAGAAAAACTGTTTTTT. Translated, it gives CASSLFRLGEKLFF.

The table lists this clone with a count of one. The V and J genes are TRBV29-1 and TRBJ2-1, with D perhaps matching TRBD2 (6 bases). V lost 4 bases, J lost 1 base, and 11 bases lay in between. The CDR3 runs to 14 residues. Germline CDR1 and CDR2: SQVTM and ANQGSEA. Written as DNA, the CDR3 is TGCAGCGTTGGGAGGGAGTGGTCCTACAATGAGCAGTTCTTC. This codes for CSVGREWSYNEQFF.

This rearrangement joins TRBV7-9 to TRBJ2-1, with 9 bases matching TRBD2. J gave up 7 bases and V 0 bases, and 10 bases lay outside the gene matches. The CDR3 is made up of 17 amino acids. Germline V gene sequence: CDR1 SEHNR, CDR2 FQNEAQ (reference sequence). CDR3: CASSLAVAGDVLNEQFF. The CDR3 DNA reads as TGTGCCAGCAGCTTAGCCGTAGCGGGAGATGTTTTAAATGAGCAGTTCTTC.

The V call is TRBV6-1, the J call TRBJ1-5; the D gene is possibly TRBD1 (5 bases). The length of the CDR3 is 14 residues. Germline V gene data show CDR1 as MNHNS and CDR2 as SASEGT. V shed 2 bases and J shed 4 bases, with 9 bases lying between them. As DNA, the CDR3 is TGTGCCAGCAGTGAACGGCCAGGGAATCAGCCCCAGCATTTT. This translates into CASSERPGNQPQHF.

The chain joins TRBV15 to TRBJ2-3, with 8 positions matching TRBD1. Per germline, CDR1 LNHNV and CDR2 YYDKDF (reference sequence). V dropped 2 bases and J dropped 1; count of bases not matched to a gene: 2. The CDR3 contains 15 residues. The CDR3 is CATSRKGQGTDTQYF. In DNA form, the CDR3 reads TGTGCCACCAGCAGAAAGGGACAGGGCACAGATACGCAGTATTTT.

The chain has TRBV6-5 and TRBJ1-1, with D unclear. Deletions cut 0 bases from V and 5 bases from J, with 4 bases between. The CDR3 covers 12 residues. The V gene's germline CDR1 is MNHEY and CDR2 SVGAGI. This chain's CDR3 is CASSYSRTEAFF. The CDR3 DNA sequence: TGTGCCAGCAGTTACTCGAGAACTGAAGCTTTCTTT.

The chain combines TRBV7-8 with TRBJ2-5; possible D gene TRBD2, 5 bases. The germline V gene has CDR1 SGHVS and CDR2 FQNEAQ. The ends were cut back, 2 bases at V and 5 bases at J, with 9 bases in the middle. The CDR3 runs 13 residues. The CDR3 nucleotides read TGTGCCAGCAGCTTAACAAGAGGGGAGACCCAGTACTTC. Residues: CASSLTRGETQYF.

This chain joins TRBV9 and TRBJ2-3; the match to TRBD2 covers 8 bases. Looked up from germline, CDR1 is SGDLS and CDR2 is YYNGEE. The CDR3 runs to 15 residues. V was pared by 0 bases and J by 2 bases, with 2 bases of the junction left unmatched. The CDR3 here is CASSVAGGFTDTQYF. CDR3 nucleotide sequence: TGTGCCAGCAGCGTAGCGGGGGGGTTCACAGATACGCAGTATTTT.

CDR3 coding DNA: TGTGCCACCAGCAGAGGGACTCGGGGATGGAACACTGAAGCTTTCTTT. Its protein is CATSRGTRGWNTEAFF. The chain recombines TRBV15 with TRBJ1-1; D unresolved. V gave up 1 base and J gave up 1 base, with 13 bases separating them. The CDR3 consists of 16 residues. CDR1 LNHNV and CDR2 YYDKDF come from the germline V gene (reference sequence).

The chain has TRBV9 and TRBJ2-3; D might be TRBD1 (5 bases). This CDR3 contains 15 residues. From germline, CDR1 is SGDLS and CDR2 YYNGEE. V was shortened by 0 bases and J by 2 bases, with 10 bases between the two germline ends. This CDR3 reads CASSVGTLVTDTQYF. CDR3 bases: TGTGCCAGCAGCGTAGGGACACTCGTCACAGATACGCAGTATTTT. The whole variable domain, filled in from reference TRBV9 and TRBJ2-3, reads DSGVTQTPKHLITATGQRVTLRCSPRSGDLSVYWYQQSLDQGLQFLIQYYNGEERAKGNILERFSAQQFPDLHSELNLSSLELGDSALYFCASSVGTLVTDTQYFGPGTRLTVL.

V gene TRBV20-1 combines with J gene TRBJ2-5, with 9 bases matching TRBD2. Germline loops: CDR1 DFQATT, CDR2 SNEGSKA (reference sequence). Trimming removed 3 bases from V and 2 bases from J; junction bases left unmatched: 4. CDR3 length: 14 residues. The CDR3 protein is CSASFLAGQETQYF. The CDR3 DNA sequence: TGCAGTGCTAGTTTCCTAGCGGGGCAAGAGACCCAGTACTTC.

The chain recombines TRBV19 with TRBJ2-1; unclear D gene. The germline V gene encodes CDR1 LNHDA and CDR2 SQIVND (reference sequence). The germline V and J ends were trimmed by 5 bases and 8 bases, with 16 bases remaining between them. This CDR3 contains 14 residues. In DNA form, the CDR3 reads TGTGCCAGTAGTCTAGGGCGAGGTCCTCATGAGCAGTTCTTC. Translated: CASSLGRGPHEQFF.

This rearrangement joins TRBV2 to TRBJ2-1; TRBD1 matches at 10 bases. The CDR3 sequence is 18 residues long. V lost 2 bases, J lost 5 bases, and 12 bases stayed unmatched. Germline CDR1 is SNHLY and CDR2 is FYNNEI. CDR3 residues: CASSEFVTGGRPDNEQFF. CDR3 DNA sequence: TGTGCCAGCAGTGAATTTGTGACAGGGGGCCGTCCAGACAATGAGCAGTTCTTC.

This chain connects TRBV29-1 to TRBJ1-1, with D possibly TRBD1 on 6 matching bases. There are 13 residues in the CDR3. CDR1 and CDR2 from the germline V gene are SQVTM and ANQGSEA. V was shortened by 6 bases and J by 6 bases, with 17 bases between the two germline ends. The CDR3 bases are TGCAGCGTACCCCCGACCGGGGGGCCTGAAGCTTTCTTT. Protein product: CSVPPTGGPEAFF.

The V call is TRBV6-6, the J call TRBJ1-1, with D hard to call. Trimming took off 0 bases at V and 2 bases at J, with 13 bases between the two ends. The CDR3 runs to 16 residues. Germline V CDR1 and CDR2: MNHNY, SVGAGI (reference sequence). DNA of the CDR3: TGTGCCAGCAGTTACTCGATCGTAGGAGATAACACTGAAGCTTTCTTT. Translating gives CASSYSIVGDNTEAFF.

V usage is TRBV6-5 and J usage is TRBJ2-2; unclear D gene. Germline-derived CDR1 and CDR2 are MNHEY and SVGAGI. The CDR3 has 13 amino acids. V was trimmed by 5 bases and J by 4 bases, leaving 8 bases between them. The CDR3 DNA is TGTGCCAGCAGTACCTCGAGCACCGGGGAGCTGTTTTTT. Its translation is CASSTSSTGELFF.

The chain uses TRBV18 and TRBJ2-3; weak D call: TRBD1 (5 bases). Trimming stripped 3 bases from V and 4 bases from J, with 14 bases between. The germline V gene encodes CDR1 KGHSH and CDR2 LQKENI. The CDR3 length is 15 residues. The CDR3 is CASSPRQGGADTQYF. CDR3 nucleotides: TGTGCCAGCTCACCGAGGCAGGGTGGCGCAGATACGCAGTATTTT.

V and J are TRBV6-5 and TRBJ1-6; 8 nucleotides agree with TRBD1. V was pared by 8 bases and J by 7 bases, with 7 bases of the junction left unmatched. Germline loops: CDR1 MNHEY, CDR2 SVGAGI. The CDR3 totals 14 residues. In DNA form, the CDR3 reads TGTGCCAGCCTGGTACAGGGGGTGAATTCACCCCTCCACTTT. This gives the protein CASLVQGVNSPLHF.

Details on this clone: The sample has other DNA sequences that encode this CDR3 too. The chain joins TRBV18 to TRBJ1-1; D is uncertain. The CDR3 spans 12 residues. V shed 3 bases and J shed 1 base, with 3 bases lying between them. Germline V gene sequence: CDR1 KGHSH, CDR2 LQKENI. CDR3 in DNA: TGTGCCAGCTCACCGCGGAACACTGAAGCTTTCTTT. It yields the protein CASSPRNTEAFF.

The genes are TRBV18 and TRBJ2-1, with D perhaps matching TRBD1 (6 bases). V lost 2 bases and J 4 bases, leaving 6 bases between the germline ends. From germline, CDR1 is KGHSH and CDR2 LQKENI. The CDR3 totals 13 residues. For the CDR3, the DNA is TGTGCCAGCTCACCAACAGGGTACAATGAGCAGTTCTTC. Translating it yields CASSPTGYNEQFF. The full variable domain, rest sourced from reference TRBV18 and TRBJ2-1, is NAGVMQNPRHLVRRRGQEARLRCSPMKGHSHVYWYRQLPEEGLKFMVYLQKENIIDESGMPKERFSAEFPKEGPSILRIQQVVRGDSAAYFCASSPTGYNEQFFGPGTRLTVL.

The chain uses TRBV7-9 and TRBJ2-1, with 7 bases identical to TRBD2. The CDR3 has 14 amino acids. V was pared by 5 bases and J by 6 bases, with 7 bases of the junction left unmatched. The germline V gene has CDR1 SEHNR and CDR2 FQNEAQ (reference sequence). In DNA form, the CDR3 reads TGTGCCAGCAGCCCTGGGACTACCGCCAATGAGCAGTTCTTC. Translating it yields CASSPGTTANEQFF.

This chain joins TRBV12-3 or TRBV12-4 and TRBJ2-3; a possible D gene is TRBD2 (5 bases). The CDR3 is 13 residues long. V lost 5 bases and J lost 2, with 8 bases in between. CDR3 protein: CASSPRDTDTQYF. CDR3 nucleotide sequence: TGTGCCAGCAGTCCCCGGGACACAGATACGCAGTATTTT.

The CDR3 DNA sequence: TGTGCCAGCAGCTTGGCGGGACAGCAAGAGACCCAGTACTTC. It encodes CASSLAGQQETQYF. The chain combines TRBV5-6 with TRBJ2-5; 7 bases match TRBD1. Germline-derived CDR1 and CDR2 are SGHDT and YYEEEE. The J segment lost 2 bases and the V segment lost 0 bases, leaving 1 base of the junction unmatched. This CDR3 has 14 amino acids.

The chain has TRBV5-4 and TRBJ1-6, with a weak D call TRBD1 (6 bases). Germline V CDR1 and CDR2: SGHNT, YYREEE (reference sequence). Trimming took off 4 bases at V and 7 bases at J, with 18 bases between the two ends. The CDR3 sequence is 16 residues long. CDR3 nucleotide sequence: TGTGCCAGCAGCCTACGAACTGGACAGAGGAATTCACCCCTCCACTTT. Protein: CASSLRTGQRNSPLHF.

This chain's CDR3 is CASSLGETDTQYF. The CDR3 bases are TGTGCCAGCAGCTTGGGTGAGACAGATACGCAGTATTTT. The chain is built from TRBV5-6 and TRBJ2-3; D remains ambiguous. The CDR3 sequence is 13 residues long. Trimming shortened V by 0 bases and J by 3 bases, and 5 bases separated the two germline ends. Germline values: CDR1 SGHDT, CDR2 YYEEEE. The full variable domain, with the rest looked up from reference TRBV5-6 and TRBJ2-3, is DAGVTQSPTHLIKTRGQQVTLRCSPKSGHDTVSWYQQALGQGPQFIFQYYEEEERQRGNFPDRFSGHQFPNYSSELNVNALLLGDSALYLCASSLGETDTQYFGPGTRLTVL.